This T cell receptor (beta chain) appears in the sequencing data of a study of T cell repertoires in cytomegalovirus infection. About the study: Alongside well-studied HLA-B-restricted CMV epitopes, recently identified HLA-C-restricted CMV epitopes were also used. A matching HLA type, together with CMV infection, was signaled by public TCR beta signatures.

In TCRdb, the reads were re-called with MiXCR into one record per CDR3 protein. The sample gives tens of thousands of distinct CDR3 sequences, over 20% of which show up once; over 85% is in the top ten. As to this clonotype: The antigen remains unidentified.

General observations from the study: In two of eight donors, the top clonotype was HLA-C-restricted CMV-specific.

This receptor was obtained from a human donor in good health (CMV status not recorded). Some clones in this sample may be carry-over from other donors' samples. The sample here was CD8+ T cells from cultured PBMCs, taken from culture after CMV antigen stimulation.

As DNA, the CDR3 is TGTGCCAGCAGTTCCGGGAGGCTAGCGAACACCGGGGAGCTGTTTTTT. It translates to CASSSGRLANTGELFF. The chain couples TRBV7-8 to TRBJ2-2; TRBD2 matches 7 bases. J lost 0 bases, V lost 6 bases, and 7 bases had no gene match. Germline CDR1 reads SGHVS; CDR2 reads FQNEAQ. There are 16 residues in the CDR3.